This T cell receptor (beta chain) was sequenced during a study of OX40 agonist ivuxolimab in advanced cancers. Study information: Partial responses occurred in three patients (one hepatocellular carcinoma, two cutaneous melanoma). Findings of the study overall: Several nonresponders also turned out to have low normalized T-cell clonal expansion. With doses of 0.1 to 3.0 mg/kg, CD4+ and CD8+ blood T cells had undergone clonal expansion by week 6.

About this clone: Its antigen is undetermined.

The repertoire was sequenced with immunoSEQ multiplex PCR; TCRdb's copy has only in-frame clones and lacks some. There are tens of thousands of clones in the sample; roughly 83% occur only once, and approximately 28% lies in the top ten. This sample comprised CD4+ or CD8+ T cells sorted from blood, obtained in a trial of the OX40 agonist ivuxolimab. The source is an adult with an advanced solid tumor such as melanoma, head and neck, liver or kidney cancer.

CDR3 residues: CASTQGSYGYTF. In nucleotides, the CDR3 is TGTGCCAGCACACAGGGTAGCTATGGCTACACCTTC. The chain links TRBV2 to TRBJ1-2, with D maybe TRBD1 (6 bases). This CDR3 region has 12 residues. Trimming removed 7 bases from V and 4 bases from J, with 10 bases in between. Per the germline V gene, CDR1 is SNHLY and CDR2 is FYNNEI.